The 5 T cell receptor beta chains given below trace back to one sample, sequenced in a study of PD-1 blockade in classical Hodgkin lymphoma (dated by TCRdb to the early 2020s). The library was made by the immunoSEQ multiplex PCR assay. TCRdb stores this immuneACCESS table with in-frame sequences only. Part of the clones is absent; in the studies checked, under half of the shortfall reflects unresolved V genes, and no reason is known for the rest. In all, the sample holds roughly 90,000 clones, and more than 80% of those were seen once. The top ten clones comprise around 15% of the sample. The meaning of the sample's time point label: cycle 4 day 1 (C4D1), after more than five weeks of nivolumab. Every trial patient had relapsed after autologous stem cell transplantation, and cohorts A, B and C differed in prior brentuximab vedotin exposure. The sample was peripheral blood mononuclear cells (PBMCs), taken before the fourth cycle of nivolumab. The receptors were sampled from a human donor with classical Hodgkin lymphoma.

The chain couples TRBV6-4 to TRBJ1-2; 7 bases are shared with TRBD1. The CDR3 has 14 amino acids. Germline-derived CDR1 and CDR2 are MRHNA and SNTAGT. V gave up 0 bases and J gave up 5 bases; unmatched junction bases: 3. The CDR3 nucleotides read TGTGCCAGCAGTGACTCGAGGGGGCCTTATGGCTACACCTTC. It codes for CASSDSRGPYGYTF.

V and J are TRBV6-5 and TRBJ1-1; D is unclear. This CDR3 is 13 amino acids long. Germline lookup yields CDR1 MNHEY and CDR2 SVGAGI. Trimming stripped 6 bases from V and 9 bases from J, with 17 bases between. CDR3 amino acids: CASSEEGTNKAFF. DNA for the CDR3: TGTGCCAGCAGCGAAGAGGGTACGAATAAAGCTTTCTTT.

The chain employs TRBV5-4 and TRBJ2-1, with D possibly TRBD2 on 6 matching bases. With 4 bases removed from V and 4 bases from J, the gap between germline ends came to 15 bases. The CDR3 runs 15 residues. The germline V gene encodes CDR1 SGHNT and CDR2 YYREEE (reference sequence). DNA of the CDR3: TGTGCCAGCAGCGGTCAAGGGACTTCGTACAATGAGCAGTTCTTC. It specifies CASSGQGTSYNEQFF.

CDR3 nucleotides: TGTGCCAGCTCACCGGACAGAGACTACGAGCAGTACTTC. Its translation is CASSPDRDYEQYF. The gene calls are TRBV18 and TRBJ2-7; D is perhaps TRBD1 (6 bases). V was cut by 3 bases and J by 3 bases, with 9 bases left in between. Germline CDR1 reads KGHSH; CDR2 reads LQKENI. The length of the CDR3 is 13 residues. The whole variable domain, remainder taken from reference TRBV18 and TRBJ2-7, is NAGVMQNPRHLVRRRGQEARLRCSPMKGHSHVYWYRQLPEEGLKFMVYLQKENIIDESGMPKERFSAEFPKEGPSILRIQQVVRGDSAAYFCASSPDRDYEQYFGPGTRLTVT.

The J gene is TRBJ1-1, the V gene TRBV5-4; D may be TRBD1 (5 bases). CDR1 and CDR2 from the germline V gene are SGHNT and YYREEE (reference sequence). The CDR3 loop spans 14 amino acids. With 2 bases removed from V and 1 base from J, the gap between germline ends came to 9 bases. The CDR3 reads CASSLRQTNTEAFF. The DNA for the CDR3 is TGTGCCAGCAGCTTAAGACAGACGAACACTGAAGCTTTCTTT.